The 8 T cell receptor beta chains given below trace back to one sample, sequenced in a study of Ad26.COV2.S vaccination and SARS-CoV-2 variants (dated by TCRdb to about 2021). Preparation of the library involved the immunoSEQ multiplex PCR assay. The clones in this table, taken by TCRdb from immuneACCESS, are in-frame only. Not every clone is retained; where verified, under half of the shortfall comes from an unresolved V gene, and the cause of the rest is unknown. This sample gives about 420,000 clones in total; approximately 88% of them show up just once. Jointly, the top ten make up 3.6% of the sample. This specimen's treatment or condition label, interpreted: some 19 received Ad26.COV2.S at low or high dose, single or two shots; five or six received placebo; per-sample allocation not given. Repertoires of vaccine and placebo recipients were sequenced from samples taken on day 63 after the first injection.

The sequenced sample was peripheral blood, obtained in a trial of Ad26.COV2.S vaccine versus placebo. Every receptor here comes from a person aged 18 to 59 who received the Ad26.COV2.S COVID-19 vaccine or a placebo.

CDR3 residues: CASSQDELQPQHF. CDR3 in DNA: TGTGCCAGCAGTCAAGACGAGCTCCAGCCCCAGCATTTT. This chain links TRBV6-4 with TRBJ1-5; no clear D gene. Trimming pared 5 bases from V and 7 bases from J, leaving 12 bases between. CDR1 MRHNA and CDR2 SNTAGT come from the germline V gene. The CDR3 length is 13 residues.

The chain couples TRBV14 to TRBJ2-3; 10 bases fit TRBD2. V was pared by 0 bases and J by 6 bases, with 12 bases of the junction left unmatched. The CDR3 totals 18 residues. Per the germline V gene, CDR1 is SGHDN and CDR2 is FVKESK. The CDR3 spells CASSQDLRGSGGLDTQYF. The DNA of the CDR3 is TGTGCCAGCAGCCAAGACCTCCGAGGTAGCGGGGGGCTGGATACGCAGTATTTT.

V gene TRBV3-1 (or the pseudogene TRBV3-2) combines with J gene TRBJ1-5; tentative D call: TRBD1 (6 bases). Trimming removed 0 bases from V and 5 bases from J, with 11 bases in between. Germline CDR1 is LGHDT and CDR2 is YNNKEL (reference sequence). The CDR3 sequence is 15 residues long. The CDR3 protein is CASSQERGAHQPQHF. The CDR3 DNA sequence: TGTGCCAGCAGCCAAGAAAGGGGGGCACATCAGCCCCAGCATTTT.

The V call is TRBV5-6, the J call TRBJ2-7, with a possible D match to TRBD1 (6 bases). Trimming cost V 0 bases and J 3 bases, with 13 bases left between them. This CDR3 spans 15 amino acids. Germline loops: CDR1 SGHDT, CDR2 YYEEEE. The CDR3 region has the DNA TGTGCCAGCAGCTTGGGACAGGCAGTCTTCTACGAGCAGTACTTC. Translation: CASSLGQAVFYEQYF.

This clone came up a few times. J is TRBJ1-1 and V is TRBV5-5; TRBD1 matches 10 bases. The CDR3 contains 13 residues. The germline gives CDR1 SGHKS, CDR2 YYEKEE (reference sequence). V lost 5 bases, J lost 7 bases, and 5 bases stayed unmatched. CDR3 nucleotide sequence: TGTGCCAGCAGGACAGGGGGCGCGGATGAAGCTTTCTTT. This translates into CASRTGGADEAFF.

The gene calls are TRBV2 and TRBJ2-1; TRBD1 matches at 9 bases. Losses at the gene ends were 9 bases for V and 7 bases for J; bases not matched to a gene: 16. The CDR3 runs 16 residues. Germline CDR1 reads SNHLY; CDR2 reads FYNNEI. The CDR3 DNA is TGTGCCAGAACGACCCCCGGGACAGGGCCTTTAAATGAGCAGTTCTTC. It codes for CARTTPGTGPLNEQFF.

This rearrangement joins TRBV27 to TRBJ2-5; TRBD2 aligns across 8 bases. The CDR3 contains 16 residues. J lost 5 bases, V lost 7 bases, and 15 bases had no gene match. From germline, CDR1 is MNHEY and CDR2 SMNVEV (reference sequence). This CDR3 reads CASTRLPGLVGETQYF. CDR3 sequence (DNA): TGTGCCAGCACTAGACTCCCGGGACTAGTCGGTGAGACCCAGTACTTC.

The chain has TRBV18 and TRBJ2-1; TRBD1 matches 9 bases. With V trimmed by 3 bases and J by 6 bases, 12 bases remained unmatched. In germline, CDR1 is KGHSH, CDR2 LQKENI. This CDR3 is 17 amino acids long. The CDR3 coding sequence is TGTGCCAGCTCACCTACTCCGGGACAGGGACCTCGCAATGAGCAGTTCTTC. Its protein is CASSPTPGQGPRNEQFF.